This T cell receptor beta chain comes out of a study of T cell responses to AZD1222 COVID-19 vaccine. Study-level information: Recipients boosted at about 4 weeks or about 12 weeks are pooled. General study results and limits: Baseline seropositivity characterized only a handful of AZD1222 recipients. Epitopes outside B.1.351 and B.1.1.7 mutated regions reportedly drew nearly half of spike TCRs.

This clone occurred a few times. What it binds is not known. Germline lookup yields CDR1 SQVTM and CDR2 ANQGSEA. Unmatched junction bases numbered 8, after V lost 2 bases and J lost 8 bases. The CDR3 consists of 14 residues. Using immunoSEQ multiplex PCR, the repertoire was profiled, and TCRdb retains in-frame clones only, with some absent. Of tens of thousands of clones in the sample, 86% were seen once. Sample: peripheral blood, taken on day 0 of AZD1222 vaccination. The sequence came from an adult in good health. J is TRBJ1-2 and V is TRBV29-1; 10 nucleotides agree with TRBD1. CDR3 residues: CSVERGQGGLGYTF. In nucleotides, the CDR3 is TGCAGCGTTGAAAGAGGACAGGGGGGCCTCGGCTACACCTTC.